This T cell receptor (beta chain) was sequenced for a study of blood T cells in healthy people across ages. Through a sample-barcoded 5' primer and a J-beta primer mix, a second PCR was run for 7 to 11 cycles. TCRdb independently ran MiXCR on the 5' RACE reads; one entry per CDR3 protein. Counted here are 600,000 to 1,000,000 distinct CDR3 sequences, just under 25% occurring once; the ten biggest clones make up 3% to 4%. Germline V gene sequence: CDR1 MDHEN, CDR2 SYDVKM. The CDR3 covers 15 residues. The V segment lost 3 bases and the J segment 6 bases; nucleotides outside the gene matches: 6. Total RNA, at least 5.5 micrograms per sample, was extracted from PBMCs. These same data were also listed under a study on T cells of mothers and their children. That work adds: A few healthy Caucasian mothers and their six children donated. Over 9.5 million TCR beta CDR3 reads were obtained from each mother, and around 2.8 million from each child.

The sequencing input was blood. V gene TRBV28 combines with J gene TRBJ2-2, with 8 bases identical to TRBD2. The origin of this receptor is a boy between 10 and 17 years old in good health. Here the CDR3 reads CASSFLREGPGELFF. In DNA form, the CDR3 reads TGTGCCAGCAGTTTTCTCCGGGAGGGGCCCGGGGAGCTGTTTTTT.